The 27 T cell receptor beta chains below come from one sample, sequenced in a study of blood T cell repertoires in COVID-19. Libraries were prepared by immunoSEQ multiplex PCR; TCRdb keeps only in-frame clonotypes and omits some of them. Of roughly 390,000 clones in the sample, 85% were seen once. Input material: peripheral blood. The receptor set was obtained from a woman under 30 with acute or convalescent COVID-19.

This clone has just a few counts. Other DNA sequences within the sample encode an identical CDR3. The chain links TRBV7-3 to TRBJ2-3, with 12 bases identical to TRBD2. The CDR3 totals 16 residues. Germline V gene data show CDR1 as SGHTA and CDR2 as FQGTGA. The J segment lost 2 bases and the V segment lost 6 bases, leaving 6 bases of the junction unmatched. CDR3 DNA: TGTGCCAGCAGTCCCGGGACTAGCGGGTCCACAGATACGCAGTATTTT. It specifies CASSPGTSGSTDTQYF.

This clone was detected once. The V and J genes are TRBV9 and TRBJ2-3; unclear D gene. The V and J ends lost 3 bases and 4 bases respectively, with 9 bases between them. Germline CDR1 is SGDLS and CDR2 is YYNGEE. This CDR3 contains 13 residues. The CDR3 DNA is TGTGCCAGCAGCGCGGCCGGGTCAGATACGCAGTATTTT. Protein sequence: CASSAAGSDTQYF.

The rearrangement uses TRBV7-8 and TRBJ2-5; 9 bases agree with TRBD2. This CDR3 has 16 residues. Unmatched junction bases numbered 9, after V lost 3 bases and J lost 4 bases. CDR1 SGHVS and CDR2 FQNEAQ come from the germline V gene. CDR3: CASSLTGGGAPETQYF. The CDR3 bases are TGTGCCAGCAGCTTGACGGGCGGGGGGGCCCCAGAGACCCAGTACTTC.

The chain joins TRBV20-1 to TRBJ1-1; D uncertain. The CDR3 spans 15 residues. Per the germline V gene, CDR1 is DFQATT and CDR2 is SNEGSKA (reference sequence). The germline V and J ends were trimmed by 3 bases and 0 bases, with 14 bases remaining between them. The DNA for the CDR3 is TGCAGTGCTAGTCTCCGGTCGAGGCTGAACACTGAAGCTTTCTTT. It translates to CSASLRSRLNTEAFF.

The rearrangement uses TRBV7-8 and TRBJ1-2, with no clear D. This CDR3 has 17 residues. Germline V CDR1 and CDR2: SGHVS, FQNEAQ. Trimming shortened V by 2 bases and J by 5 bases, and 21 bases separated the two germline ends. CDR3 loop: CASSLSILRSREYGYTF. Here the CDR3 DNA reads TGTGCCAGCAGCTTATCCATTCTCCGGTCACGTGAATATGGCTACACCTTC. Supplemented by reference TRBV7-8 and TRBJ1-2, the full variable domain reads GAGVSQSPRYKVAKRGQDVALRCDPISGHVSLFWYQQALGQGPEFLTYFQNEAQLDKSGLPSDRFFAERPEGSVSTLKIQRTQQEDSAVYLCASSLSILRSREYGYTFGSGTRLTVV.

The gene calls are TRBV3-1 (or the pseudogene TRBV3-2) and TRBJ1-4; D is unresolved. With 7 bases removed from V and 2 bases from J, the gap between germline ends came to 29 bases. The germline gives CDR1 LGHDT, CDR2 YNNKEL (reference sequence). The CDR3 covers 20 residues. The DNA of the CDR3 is TGTGCCAGCACCTATACCTGCGTAGGTCAAAACCCGAGGACTAATGAAAAACTGTTTTTT. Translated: CASTYTCVGQNPRTNEKLFF.

The CDR3 sequence: CASSTPGQAETDEQFF. For the CDR3, the DNA is TGCGCCAGCAGCACCCCCGGGCAAGCGGAAACGGATGAGCAGTTCTTC. This chain connects TRBV5-1 to TRBJ2-1; D perhaps matches TRBD2 (5 bases). With 4 bases removed from V and 8 bases from J, the gap between germline ends came to 22 bases. The CDR3 spans 16 residues. CDR1 is SGHRS, CDR2 YFSETQ, per germline. Full variable domain (remainder filled in from reference TRBV5-1 and TRBJ2-1): KAGVTQTPRYLIKTRGQQVTLSCSPISGHRSVSWYQQTPGQGLQFLFEYFSETQRNKGNFPGRFSGRQFSNSRSEMNVSTLELGDSALYLCASSTPGQAETDEQFFGPGTRLTVL.

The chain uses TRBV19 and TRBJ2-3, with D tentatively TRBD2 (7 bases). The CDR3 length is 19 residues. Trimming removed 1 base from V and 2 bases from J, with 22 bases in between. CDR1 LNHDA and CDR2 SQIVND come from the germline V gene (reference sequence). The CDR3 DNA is TGTGCCAGTAGTATAGGAGGAGGGGGGGCAGGGACATACACAGATACGCAGTATTTT. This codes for CASSIGGGGAGTYTDTQYF.

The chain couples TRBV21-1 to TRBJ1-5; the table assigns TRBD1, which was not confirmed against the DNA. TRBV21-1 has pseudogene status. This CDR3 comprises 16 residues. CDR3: CASSGRQGESNQPQHF. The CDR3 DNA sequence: TGTGCCAGCAGCGGCCGACAGGGTGAAAGCAATCAGCCCCAGCATTTT.

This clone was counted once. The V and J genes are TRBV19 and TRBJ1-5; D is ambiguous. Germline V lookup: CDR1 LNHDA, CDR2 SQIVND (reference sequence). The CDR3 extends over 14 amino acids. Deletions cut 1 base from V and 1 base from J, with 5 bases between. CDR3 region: CASSIVGSNQPQHF. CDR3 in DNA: TGTGCCAGTAGTATAGTGGGCAGCAATCAGCCCCAGCATTTT.

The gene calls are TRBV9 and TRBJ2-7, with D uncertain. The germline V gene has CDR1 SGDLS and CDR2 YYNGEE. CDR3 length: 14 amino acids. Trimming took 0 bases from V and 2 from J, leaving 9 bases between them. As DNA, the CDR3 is TGTGCCAGCAGCGTAGACCCAGGTACCTACGAGCAGTACTTC. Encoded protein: CASSVDPGTYEQYF.

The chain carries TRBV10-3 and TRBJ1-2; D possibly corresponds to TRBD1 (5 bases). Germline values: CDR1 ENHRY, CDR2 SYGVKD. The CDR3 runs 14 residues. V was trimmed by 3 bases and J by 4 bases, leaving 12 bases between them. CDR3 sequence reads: CAISDDSHFYGYTF. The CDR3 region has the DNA TGTGCCATCAGTGATGACAGCCATTTCTATGGCTACACCTTC.

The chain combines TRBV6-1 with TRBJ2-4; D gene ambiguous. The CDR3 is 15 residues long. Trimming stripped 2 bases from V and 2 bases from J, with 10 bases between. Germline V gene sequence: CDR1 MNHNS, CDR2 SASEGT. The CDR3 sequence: CASSESRVTKNIQYF. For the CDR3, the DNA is TGTGCCAGCAGTGAAAGTCGGGTGACCAAAAACATTCAGTACTTC.

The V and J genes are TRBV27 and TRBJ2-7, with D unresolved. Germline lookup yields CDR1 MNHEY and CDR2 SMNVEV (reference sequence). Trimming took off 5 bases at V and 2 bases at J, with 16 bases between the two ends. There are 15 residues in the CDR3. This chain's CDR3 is CASSRILGSPYEQYF. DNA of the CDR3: TGTGCCAGCAGTAGGATTTTGGGCAGCCCCTACGAGCAGTACTTC.

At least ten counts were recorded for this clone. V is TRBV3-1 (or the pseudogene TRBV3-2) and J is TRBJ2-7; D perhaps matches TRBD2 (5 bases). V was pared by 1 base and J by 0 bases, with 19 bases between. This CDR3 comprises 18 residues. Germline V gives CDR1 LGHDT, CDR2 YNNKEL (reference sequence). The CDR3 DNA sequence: TGTGCCAGCAGCCAAGGACGAACCCTCTCGGGGATCTCCTACGAGCAGTACTTC. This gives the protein CASSQGRTLSGISYEQYF.

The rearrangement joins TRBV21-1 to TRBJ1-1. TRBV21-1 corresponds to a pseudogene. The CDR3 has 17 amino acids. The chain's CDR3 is CASSKDGLERGDTEAFF. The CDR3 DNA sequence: TGTGCCAGCAGCAAGGACGGTTTGGAGCGGGGAGACACTGAAGCTTTCTTT.

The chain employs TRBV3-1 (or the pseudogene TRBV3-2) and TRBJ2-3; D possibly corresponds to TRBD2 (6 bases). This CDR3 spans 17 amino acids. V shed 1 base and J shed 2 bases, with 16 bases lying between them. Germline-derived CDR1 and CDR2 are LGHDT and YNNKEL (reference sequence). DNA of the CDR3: TGTGCCAGCAGCCAAGTCCTAGCGCCGCAACCCACAGATACGCAGTATTTT. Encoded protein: CASSQVLAPQPTDTQYF.

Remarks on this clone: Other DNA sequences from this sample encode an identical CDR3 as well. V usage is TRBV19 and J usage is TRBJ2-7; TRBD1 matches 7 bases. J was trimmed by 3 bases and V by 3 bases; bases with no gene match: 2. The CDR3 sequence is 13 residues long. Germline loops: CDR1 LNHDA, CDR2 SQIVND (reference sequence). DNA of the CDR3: TGTGCCAGTAGTATTCGGGACAGCTACGAGCAGTACTTC. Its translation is CASSIRDSYEQYF.

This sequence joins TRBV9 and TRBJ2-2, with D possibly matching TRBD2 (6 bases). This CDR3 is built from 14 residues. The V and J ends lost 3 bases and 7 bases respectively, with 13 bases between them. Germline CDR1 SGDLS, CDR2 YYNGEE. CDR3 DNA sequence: TGTGCCAGCAGCGCGGGAGAGAATGGCGGGGAGCTGTTTTTT. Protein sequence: CASSAGENGGELFF.

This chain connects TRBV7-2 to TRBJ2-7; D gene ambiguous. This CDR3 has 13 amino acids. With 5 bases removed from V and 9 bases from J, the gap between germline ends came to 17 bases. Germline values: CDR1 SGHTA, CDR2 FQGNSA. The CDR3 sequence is CASSPFERGGQYF. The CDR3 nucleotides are TGTGCCAGCAGCCCGTTTGAAAGAGGTGGGCAGTACTTC. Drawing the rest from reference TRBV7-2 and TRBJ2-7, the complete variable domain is GAGVSQSPSNKVTEKGKDVELRCDPISGHTALYWYRQSLGQGLEFLIYFQGNSAPDKSGLPSDRFSAERTGGSVSTLTIQRTQQEDSAVYLCASSPFERGGQYFGPGTRLTVT.

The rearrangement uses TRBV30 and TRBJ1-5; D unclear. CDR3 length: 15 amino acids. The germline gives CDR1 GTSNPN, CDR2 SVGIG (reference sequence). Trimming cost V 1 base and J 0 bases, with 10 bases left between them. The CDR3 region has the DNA TGTGCCTGGAGTGGCGATCGGTATAGCAATCAGCCCCAGCATTTT. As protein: CAWSGDRYSNQPQHF.

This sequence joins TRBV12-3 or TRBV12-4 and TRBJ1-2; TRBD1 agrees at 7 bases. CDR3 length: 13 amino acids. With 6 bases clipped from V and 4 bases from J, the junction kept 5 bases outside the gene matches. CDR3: CASSSGGVYGYTF. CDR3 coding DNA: TGTGCCAGCAGCTCAGGGGGTGTCTATGGCTACACCTTC.

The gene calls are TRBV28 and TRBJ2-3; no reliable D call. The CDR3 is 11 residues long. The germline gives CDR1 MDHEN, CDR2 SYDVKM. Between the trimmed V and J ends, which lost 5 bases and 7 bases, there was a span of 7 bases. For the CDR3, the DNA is TGTGCCAGCAGTATCATTTATACGCAGTATTTT. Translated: CASSIIYTQYF.

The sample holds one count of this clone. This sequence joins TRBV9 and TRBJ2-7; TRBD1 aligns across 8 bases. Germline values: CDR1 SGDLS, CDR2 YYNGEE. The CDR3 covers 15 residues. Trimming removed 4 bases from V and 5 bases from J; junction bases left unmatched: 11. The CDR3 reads CASSSESGGRHEQYF. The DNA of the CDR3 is TGTGCCAGCAGCTCCGAATCAGGGGGCCGGCACGAGCAGTACTTC.

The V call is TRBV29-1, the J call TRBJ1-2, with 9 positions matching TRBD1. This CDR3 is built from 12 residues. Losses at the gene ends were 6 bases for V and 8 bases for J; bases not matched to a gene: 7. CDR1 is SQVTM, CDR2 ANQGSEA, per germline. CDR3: CSVEDRGGGYTF. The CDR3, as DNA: TGCAGCGTCGAGGACAGGGGTGGCGGCTACACCTTC.

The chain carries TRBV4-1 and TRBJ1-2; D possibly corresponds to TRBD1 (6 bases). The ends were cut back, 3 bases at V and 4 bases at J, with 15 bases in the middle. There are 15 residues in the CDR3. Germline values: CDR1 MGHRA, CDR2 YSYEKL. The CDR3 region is CASSQQTGNAYGYTF. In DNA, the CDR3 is TGCGCCAGCAGCCAGCAAACAGGGAACGCCTATGGCTACACCTTC.

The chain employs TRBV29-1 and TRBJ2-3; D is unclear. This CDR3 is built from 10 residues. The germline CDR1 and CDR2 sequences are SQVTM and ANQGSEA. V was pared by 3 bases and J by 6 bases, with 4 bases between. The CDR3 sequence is CSVDEDTQYF. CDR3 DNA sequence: TGCAGCGTTGACGAGGATACGCAGTATTTT.